This is a list of T cell receptor beta chains from one sample in a study of PD-1 blockade in mismatch repair-deficient tumors. Generated by immunoSEQ multiplex PCR, the TCRdb table keeps only in-frame clones and is missing some. Of 30,000 to 45,000 clones listed, around 83% are singletons. The source was peripheral blood, collected 76 weeks after starting pembrolizumab. These receptors were obtained from an adult with mismatch repair-deficient cancer. Each CDR3 is given with its conserved first and last residue. D genes are given only for firm matches. Clone size is given for some rows only: seen once, a few or many times, or a class if the clone is expanded.

.	few	TRBV19	TRBJ1-2	14	TGTGCCAGTAGTATAAGGTACCAGGGGTATGGCTACACCTTC	CASSIRYQGYGYTF
TRBD1	.	TRBV19	TRBJ2-7	16	TGTGCCAGTAGTATACAGGGGACAGGGTTATTCTACGAGCAGTACTTC	CASSIQGTGLFYEQYF
.	.	TRBV6-6	TRBJ1-1	12	TGTGCCAGCGTACCGACAGGTACAGAAGCTTTCTTT	CASVPTGTEAFF
.	once	TRBV19	TRBJ2-1	17	TGTGCCAGTAGTAGGTCGAGGGGGAGCTCCCTTTACAATGAGCAGTTCTTC	CASSRSRGSSLYNEQFF
.	few	TRBV2	TRBJ2-7	13	TGTGCCAGCAGCAAGACTACCGCCTACGAGCAGTACTTC	CASSKTTAYEQYF
.	few	TRBV6-1	TRBJ2-7	12	TGTGCCAGCAGGGACACTTCGTACGAGCAGTACTTC	CASRDTSYEQYF
.	.	TRBV14	TRBJ1-5	13	TGTGCCAGCAGCCAGTCGAGCAATCAGCCCCAGCATTTT	CASSQSSNQPQHF
.	.	TRBV7-2	TRBJ1-5	15	TGTGCCAGCAGCTTTAGCCCGGACAGAAATCAGCCCCAGCATTTT	CASSFSPDRNQPQHF
.	.	TRBV2	TRBJ2-1	12	TGTGCCAGCAGTGAAGGGGGCCATGAGCAGTTCTTC	CASSEGGHEQFF
TRBD1	.	TRBV18	TRBJ1-1	15	TGTGCCAGCTCACCAGGGACAGGACTGAACACTGAAGCTTTCTTT	CASSPGTGLNTEAFF
TRBD2	.	TRBV12-5	TRBJ2-1	18	TGTGCTAGTGGTTTCGGGACTCTGACTAGCGGGCACTACAATGAGCAGTTCTTC	CASGFGTLTSGHYNEQFF
.	.	TRBV2	TRBJ2-6	16	TGTGCCAGCGATAGGGAAAAGAGCTCTGGGGCCAACGTCCTGACTTTC	CASDREKSSGANVLTF
.	.	TRBV2	TRBJ1-1	13	TGTGCCAGCAGGATTGGAGCGAACACTGAAGCTTTCTTT	CASRIGANTEAFF
.	once	TRBV19	TRBJ1-2	14	TGTGCCAGTACCAGGGACGGATTGAACTATGGCTACACCTTC	CASTRDGLNYGYTF
.	.	TRBV7-9	TRBJ2-2	15	TGTGCCAGCAGCTTAGATCCTAGGAACACCGGGGAGCTGTTTTTT	CASSLDPRNTGELFF
TRBD2	.	TRBV6-7	TRBJ2-2	17	TGTGCCAGCAGAACAGGAGACGGGAGGGCCCGCACCGGGGAGCTGTTTTTT	CASRTGDGRARTGELFF
TRBD2	.	TRBV5-1	TRBJ2-5	21	TGCGCCAGCAGCCTCTCCCGGTGGACAGAGGGACTAGCGGGGAACCAAGAGACCCAGTACTTC	CASSLSRWTEGLAGNQETQYF
.	.	TRBV7-9	TRBJ1-1	15	TGTGCCAGCAGCTACAGGGTCCTACTGCACACTGAAGCTTTCTTT	CASSYRVLLHTEAFF
TRBD1	.	TRBV7-9	TRBJ1-1	15	TGTGCCAGCAGTTTCCGGGACAGGGAATACACTGAAGCTTTCTTT	CASSFRDREYTEAFF
TRBD1	.	TRBV29-1	TRBJ1-1	13	TGCAGCGTGACAGGGGTCTTGCGGGCGGAAGCTTTCTTT	CSVTGVLRAEAFF
TRBD1	.	TRBV27	TRBJ2-5	15	TGTGCCAGCAGTGCGCGGACAGGGAACGGAGAGACCCAGTACTTC	CASSARTGNGETQYF
.	.	TRBV30	TRBJ1-1	14	TGTGCCTGGAGTTTACAGGGCTTTGGGACTGAAGCTTTCTTT	CAWSLQGFGTEAFF
TRBD2	once	TRBV7-9	TRBJ2-2	16	TGTGCCAGCAGAGGGGGACTAGCGCTAGACACCGGGGAGCTGTTTTTT	CASRGGLALDTGELFF
.	.	TRBV9	TRBJ1-3	12	TGTGCCAGCAAAGGCCCCGGGGACACCATATATTTT	CASKGPGDTIYF
.	.	TRBV19	TRBJ1-1	11	TGTGCCAGTAGGGGCCACACTGAAGCTTTCTTT	CASRGHTEAFF
.	few	TRBV5-4	TRBJ1-5	12	TGTGCCAGCAGCCTAGGCAATCAGCCCCAGCATTTT	CASSLGNQPQHF
TRBD1	.	TRBV7-6	TRBJ2-5	16	TGTGCCAGCAGCACCCAGGGACAGGGGAAGGACGAGACCCAGTACTTC	CASSTQGQGKDETQYF
.	once	TRBV27	TRBJ2-3	14	TGTGCCAGCAGTTTGGGGGAACAGGGAGGACGGCAGTATTTT	CASSLGEQGGRQYF
.	.	TRBV5-1	TRBJ2-3	14	TGCGCCAGCAGCTTGGCGGCTGACGGGGATACGCAGTATTTT	CASSLAADGDTQYF
.	.	TRBV30	TRBJ1-1	12	TGTGCCTGGAGTGGACAGAACACTGAAGCTTTCTTT	CAWSGQNTEAFF